These 22 T cell receptor beta chains were sequenced from one sample in a study of beta chain features in type 1 diabetes. The whole isolated RNA underwent reverse transcription, so sequencing captured expressed TCRB transcripts. Only in-frame clones appear in the TCRdb table, and some are missing; sequencing was by immunoSEQ multiplex PCR. The sample has about 360,000 clones, roughly an eighth seen once. Sample: naive CD4+ T cells from blood. Source of these receptors: a man in his late teens or twenties in good health.

This clone turned up a few times. This chain joins TRBV2 and TRBJ2-2; TRBD2 agrees at 8 bases. The CDR3 loop spans 14 amino acids. CDR1 and CDR2 from the germline V gene are SNHLY and FYNNEI. V was pared by 7 bases and J by 6 bases, with 7 bases of the junction left unmatched. The CDR3, as DNA: TGTGCCAGCACAACGGGAGGGCGTGCCGGGGAGCTGTTTTTT. The encoded protein is CASTTGGRAGELFF.

This clone was seen more than once but under ten times. The chain joins TRBV7-6 to TRBJ2-1; 10 nucleotides line up with TRBD2. Trimming took 3 bases from V and 0 from J; bases not matched to a gene: 5. Germline assignment: CDR1 SGHVS and CDR2 FNYEAQ. This CDR3 comprises 17 residues. The chain's CDR3 is CASSFGTSVSSYNEQFF. CDR3 DNA sequence: TGTGCCAGCAGCTTCGGGACTAGCGTCAGCTCCTACAATGAGCAGTTCTTC.

Only a few counts were recorded for this clone. The chain joins TRBV19 to TRBJ1-5; tentatively, D is TRBD1 (5 bases). This CDR3 is built from 15 residues. Germline lookup yields CDR1 LNHDA and CDR2 SQIVND (reference sequence). V dropped 2 bases and J dropped 1 base, with 9 bases sitting between them. This chain's CDR3 is CASSIRQGSNQPQHF. The CDR3 DNA sequence: TGTGCCAGTAGTATACGGCAGGGAAGCAATCAGCCCCAGCATTTT. The whole variable domain, remainder taken from reference TRBV19 and TRBJ1-5, is DGGITQSPKYLFRKEGQNVTLSCEQNLNHDAMYWYRQDPGQGLRLIYYSQIVNDFQKGDIAEGYSVSREKKESFPLTVTSAQKNPTAFYLCASSIRQGSNQPQHFGDGTRLSIL.

The table lists this clone with a few counts. The rearrangement uses TRBV4-2 and TRBJ2-1; 7 bases fit TRBD2. This CDR3 is 18 amino acids long. Per germline, CDR1 LGHNA and CDR2 YNFKEQ. V lost 0 bases to trimming and J lost 4 bases; unmatched junction nucleotides: 12. For the CDR3, the DNA is TGTGCCAGCAGCCAAGACCCCCACGCGGGAGCGAGGTACAATGAGCAGTTCTTC. Its protein product is CASSQDPHAGARYNEQFF.

This CDR3 is CASSLAHTGAWTGELFF. CDR3 coding DNA: TGTGCCAGCAGCCTGGCCCATACAGGGGCGTGGACCGGGGAGCTGTTTTTT. V is TRBV7-9 and J is TRBJ2-2; TRBD1 aligns across 7 bases. Germline V gives CDR1 SEHNR, CDR2 FQNEAQ (reference sequence). The V gene end was trimmed by 5 bases and the J gene end by 5 bases; junction bases not matched to a gene: 14. The CDR3 spans 17 residues.

Concerning this clone: One end of the junction is discordant with germline, which a read error may explain. This rearrangement joins TRBV13 to TRBJ1-2; D is unclear. CDR3 length: 14 residues. The germline gives CDR1 PRHDT, CDR2 FYEKMQ (reference sequence). CDR3 region: CASSLFGFSDGHTF. The CDR3 region has the DNA TGTGCCAGCAGCTTATTCGGCTTCAGCGATGGCCACACCTTC.

The chain uses TRBV30 and TRBJ1-2, with 8 positions matching TRBD1. J was trimmed by 0 bases and V by 4 bases; bases with no gene match: 7. Per germline, CDR1 GTSNPN and CDR2 SVGIG (reference sequence). The CDR3 loop spans 15 amino acids. The CDR3 protein is CAWTFWDRPNYGYTF. The CDR3, as DNA: TGTGCCTGGACCTTCTGGGACAGGCCTAACTATGGCTACACCTTC.

This sequence joins TRBV5-1 and TRBJ2-5, with 10 nucleotides matching TRBD2. V was pared by 0 bases and J by 5 bases, with 7 bases of the junction left unmatched. Per the germline V gene, CDR1 is SGHRS and CDR2 is YFSETQ. CDR3 length equals 16 residues. In DNA form, the CDR3 reads TGCGCCAGCAGCTTGGCTAGCGGGGGAGGTGTTGAGACCCAGTACTTC. Amino acids: CASSLASGGGVETQYF.

The chain couples TRBV30 to TRBJ2-1, with 12 bases fitting TRBD1. This CDR3 comprises 14 residues. Germline values: CDR1 GTSNPN, CDR2 SVGIG (reference sequence). J gave up 8 bases and V 3 bases, and 5 bases lay outside the gene matches. This CDR3 is CAWSGTGGLYEQFF. The CDR3 DNA sequence: TGTGCCTGGAGCGGGACAGGGGGCTTATATGAGCAGTTCTTC.

The rearrangement joins TRBV6-6 to TRBJ2-7; the match to TRBD2 covers 11 bases. The CDR3 runs 15 residues. Per the germline V gene, CDR1 is MNHNY and CDR2 is SVGAGI (reference sequence). The junction had 10 bases not matched to a gene; V was cut back by 6 bases and J by 6 bases. CDR3 nucleotides: TGTGCCAGCAGACGCCTGACTAGCGGGATACCCGAGCAGTACTTC. Residues: CASRRLTSGIPEQYF.

This clone was found a few times. The chain combines TRBV4-2 with TRBJ2-5; 7 positions agree with TRBD1. After removal of 4 bases from V and 2 bases from J, the junction contained 4 bases not matched to a gene. CDR1 is LGHNA, CDR2 YNFKEQ, per germline. The CDR3 has 14 amino acids. The CDR3 DNA is TGTGCCAGCAGCCCGGGACAGTGGCAAGAGACCCAGTACTTC. Residues: CASSPGQWQETQYF.

Only a few counts were recorded for this clone. This rearrangement joins TRBV7-9 to TRBJ1-1; D is ambiguous. The CDR3 has 16 amino acids. V was pared by 0 bases and J by 0 bases, with 11 bases between. CDR1 and CDR2 (germline): SEHNR, FQNEAQ (reference sequence). The CDR3: CASSLADTGVNTEAFF. The CDR3 DNA is TGTGCCAGCAGCTTAGCAGATACCGGTGTGAACACTGAAGCTTTCTTT.

J is TRBJ1-1 and V is TRBV11-3; 8 bases fit TRBD1. CDR1 SGHNT and CDR2 YENEEA come from the germline V gene. The CDR3 has 15 amino acids. The V gene end was trimmed by 5 bases and the J gene end by 3 bases; junction bases not matched to a gene: 8. CDR3 sequence: CASSPGQGRDTEAFF. Written as DNA, the CDR3 is TGTGCCAGCAGCCCCGGACAGGGACGGGACACTGAAGCTTTCTTT.

This clone was observed a few times. The CDR3 bases are TGCGCCAGCAGCTTGACTAGTTTGGAGGGCAATGAGCAGTTCTTC. Protein: CASSLTSLEGNEQFF. The rearrangement links TRBV5-1 to TRBJ2-1, with a weak D call TRBD2 (6 bases). Trimming stripped 1 base from V and 6 bases from J, with 14 bases between. Germline V gene lookup returns CDR1 SGHRS and CDR2 YFSETQ. This CDR3 has 15 residues.

The J gene is TRBJ1-2, the V gene TRBV4-2, with 7 bases lining up with TRBD1. CDR1 LGHNA and CDR2 YNFKEQ come from the germline V gene. V dropped 4 bases and J dropped 3; count of bases not matched to a gene: 5. This CDR3 spans 14 amino acids. CDR3 bases: TGTGCCAGCAGCCTAGATGGGACAGACTATGGCTACACCTTC. Amino acids: CASSLDGTDYGYTF.

The genes are TRBV19 and TRBJ1-5; 7 nucleotides match TRBD1. Looked up from germline, CDR1 is LNHDA and CDR2 is SQIVND (reference sequence). The CDR3 extends over 15 amino acids. Trimming removed 5 bases from V and 5 bases from J; junction bases left unmatched: 9. This CDR3 reads CASSAGTDSDQPQHF. CDR3 nucleotides: TGTGCCAGTAGTGCAGGGACAGACTCCGATCAGCCCCAGCATTTT. The whole variable domain, remainder taken from reference TRBV19 and TRBJ1-5, is DGGITQSPKYLFRKEGQNVTLSCEQNLNHDAMYWYRQDPGQGLRLIYYSQIVNDFQKGDIAEGYSVSREKKESFPLTVTSAQKNPTAFYLCASSAGTDSDQPQHFGDGTRLSIL.

This clone came up a few times. The rearrangement uses TRBV7-2 and TRBJ2-3; no firm D call. Germline CDR1 and CDR2: SGHTA and FQGNSA. This CDR3 has 15 residues. The ends were cut back, 1 base at V and 2 bases at J, with 10 bases in the middle. CDR3 in amino acids: CASSLVRRHTDTQYF. The CDR3 nucleotides are TGTGCCAGCAGCTTAGTCAGGCGACACACAGATACGCAGTATTTT.

This clone has only a few counts. The V call is TRBV18, the J call TRBJ1-2, with 8 nucleotides matching TRBD1. CDR1 and CDR2 (germline): KGHSH, LQKENI. The CDR3 runs 14 residues. The J segment lost 6 bases and the V segment lost 1 base, leaving 4 bases of the junction unmatched. CDR3 amino acids: CASSPLTGEDGYTF. The CDR3 DNA sequence: TGTGCCAGCTCACCACTGACAGGGGAGGATGGCTACACCTTC.

DNA for the CDR3: TGCGCCAGCAGCCCTCTGCGGGGGGCAAACGATGAGCAGTTCTTC. Protein: CASSPLRGANDEQFF. This chain joins TRBV5-1 and TRBJ2-1; 8 bases map to TRBD2. V gave up 4 bases and J gave up 8 bases; unmatched junction bases: 11. This CDR3 is 15 amino acids long. Germline V CDR1 and CDR2: SGHRS, YFSETQ.

The CDR3 protein is CASSQGPGVGEQYF. For the CDR3, the DNA is TGCGCCAGCAGCCAAGGCCCGGGAGTGGGGGAGCAGTACTTC. The J gene is TRBJ2-7, the V gene TRBV4-3; maybe TRBD2 (6 bases). V dropped 1 base and J dropped 7 bases, with 14 bases sitting between them. CDR1 LGHNA and CDR2 YSLEER come from the germline V gene. This CDR3 region has 14 residues.

This clone has a handful of counts. J is TRBJ1-1 and V is TRBV29-1; D remains unclear. The length of the CDR3 is 12 residues. With 7 bases removed from V and 1 base from J, the gap between germline ends came to 10 bases. The germline V gene has CDR1 SQVTM and CDR2 ANQGSEA. The CDR3 DNA reads as TGCAGCGGGGCAGAGCAGAACACTGAAGCTTTCTTT. Protein product: CSGAEQNTEAFF.

This clone has only a few counts. CDR3 sequence (DNA): TGCGCCAGCAGCCAAGGAGGGATCACCGGGGAGCTGTTTTTT. It encodes CASSQGGITGELFF. V is TRBV4-1 and J is TRBJ2-2; TRBD2 might be the D (5 bases). Trimming removed 1 base from V and 4 bases from J, with 7 bases in between. This CDR3 has 14 amino acids. CDR1 MGHRA and CDR2 YSYEKL come from the germline V gene.